Following are 24 T cell receptor beta chains from one sample sequenced in a study of shared clonotypes between healthy human individuals. The table came from immunoSEQ multiplex PCR; TCRdb's copy has only in-frame clones and leaves some out. The data show a few hundred thousand clones, approximately 96% seen once. The source material was memory CD8+ T cells sorted from blood. Subset indicated: CD45RO+ cells pooled with CCR7-negative TemRA cells. The source of these receptors is a man aged 25-45 years in good health.

Only one count was recorded for this clone. This chain joins TRBV28 and TRBJ2-7; TRBD1 or TRBD2 may be the D gene (6 bases each). V lost 5 bases, J lost 6 bases, and 17 bases lay in between. In germline, CDR1 is MDHEN, CDR2 SYDVKM. There are 14 residues in the CDR3. The CDR3 region is CASSPSGAPGEQYF. DNA for the CDR3: TGTGCCAGCAGTCCCTCGGGGGCGCCCGGCGAGCAGTACTTC. The full variable domain, rest sourced from reference TRBV28 and TRBJ2-7, is DVKVTQSSRYLVKRTGEKVFLECVQDMDHENMFWYRQDPGLGLRLIYFSYDVKMKEKGDIPEGYSVSREKKERFSLILESASTNQTSMYLCASSPSGAPGEQYFGPGTRLTVT.

In DNA form, the CDR3 reads TGTGCCAGCAGCCAAGTTGGACAGGGTTCTAATGAGCAGTTCTTC. Its protein is CASSQVGQGSNEQFF. The genes are TRBV4-2 and TRBJ2-1, with 8 positions matching TRBD1. Germline CDR1 and CDR2: LGHNA and YNFKEQ. The CDR3 contains 15 residues. Losses at the gene ends were 1 base for V and 7 bases for J; bases not matched to a gene: 6.

This sequence joins TRBV7-9 and TRBJ2-1; possible D gene TRBD2, 5 bases. V shed 2 bases and J shed 9 bases, with 11 bases lying between them. This CDR3 is 13 amino acids long. Germline CDR1 is SEHNR and CDR2 is FQNEAQ (reference sequence). The CDR3 nucleotides read TGTGCCAGCAGCTTATGGGGAGTTGTTGAGCAGTTCTTC. It codes for CASSLWGVVEQFF.

CDR3 protein: CASSWHGNQETQYF. CDR3 sequence (DNA): TGCGCCAGCAGCTGGCACGGCAATCAAGAGACCCAGTACTTC. The chain combines TRBV5-1 with TRBJ2-5, with unresolved D. Per germline, CDR1 SGHRS and CDR2 YFSETQ. The germline V and J ends were trimmed by 3 bases and 2 bases, with 11 bases remaining between them. The CDR3 has 14 residues.

The CDR3 nucleotides are TGTGCCAGCAGCGGGGGACCAGGAAACACCATATATTTT. Amino acids: CASSGGPGNTIYF. The J gene is TRBJ1-3, the V gene TRBV7-9; D might be TRBD1 (5 bases). V gave up 5 bases and J gave up 4 bases, with 9 bases separating them. The CDR3 covers 13 residues. Germline V gives CDR1 SEHNR, CDR2 FQNEAQ (reference sequence).

The V gene is TRBV5-1, the J gene TRBJ2-7, with 9 bases aligning to TRBD2. CDR3 length equals 15 residues. The trim removed 0 bases at V and 3 bases at J, leaving 4 bases unmatched. Germline values: CDR1 SGHRS, CDR2 YFSETQ. The CDR3 nucleotides are TGCGCCAGCAGCTTGGAAAGCGGGGGGATCTACGAGCAGTACTTC. Translating gives CASSLESGGIYEQYF.

The CDR3 is CASSGDRSSYEQYF. The CDR3 DNA follows: TGTGCCAGCAGTGGGGACAGGAGCTCCTACGAGCAGTACTTC. V gene TRBV28 combines with J gene TRBJ2-7; TRBD1 aligns across 8 bases. The CDR3 length is 14 residues. With V trimmed by 5 bases and J by 0 bases, 3 bases remained unmatched. CDR1 and CDR2 (germline): MDHEN, SYDVKM.

This clone was found once. The chain links TRBV4-1 to TRBJ1-2; possibly TRBD1 for D (6 bases). Germline loops: CDR1 MGHRA, CDR2 YSYEKL. The V end lost 0 bases, the J end lost 7 bases, and 12 bases lay between the germline ends. The CDR3 runs to 14 residues. The CDR3 sequence is CASSQDGGLGGYTF. CDR3 sequence (DNA): TGCGCCAGCAGCCAAGATGGGGGGCTGGGTGGCTACACCTTC.

The CDR3 sequence is CASSSTGNTIYF. The CDR3 region has the DNA TGTGCCAGCAGCTCCACTGGAAACACCATATATTTT. The chain is built from TRBV7-9 and TRBJ1-3; no reliable D call. The CDR3 is 12 amino acids. V shed 4 bases and J shed 2 bases, with 3 bases lying between them. Germline CDR1 SEHNR, CDR2 FQNEAQ (reference sequence).

This rearrangement joins TRBV30 to TRBJ1-2; 12 positions agree with TRBD1. The germline CDR1 and CDR2 sequences are GTSNPN and SVGIG (reference sequence). Trimming removed 4 bases from V and 4 bases from J; junction bases left unmatched: 4. The CDR3 sequence is 14 residues long. This chain's CDR3 is CAWTPGQGAYGYTF. CDR3 DNA sequence: TGTGCCTGGACCCCGGGACAGGGGGCCTATGGCTACACCTTC. The full variable domain, completed using reference TRBV30 and TRBJ1-2, is SQTIHQWPATLVQPVGSPLSLECTVEGTSNPNLYWYRQAAGRGLQLLFYSVGIGQISSEVPQNLSASRPQDRQFILSSKKLLLSDSGFYLCAWTPGQGAYGYTFGSGTRLTVV.

The V gene is TRBV4-2, the J gene TRBJ2-5; TRBD2 agrees at 7 bases. CDR3 size: 16 residues. Per the germline V gene, CDR1 is LGHNA and CDR2 is YNFKEQ. Trimming cost V 3 bases and J 1 base; bases outside gene matches: 8. The CDR3 here is CASSHNLAVRQETQYF. CDR3 sequence (DNA): TGTGCCAGCAGCCATAATCTAGCGGTGCGCCAAGAGACCCAGTACTTC.

The gene calls are TRBV29-1 and TRBJ2-1, with 10 positions matching TRBD1. The V gene's germline CDR1 is SQVTM and CDR2 ANQGSEA. V gave up 7 bases and J gave up 0 bases; unmatched junction bases: 3. The CDR3 is 14 amino acids. CDR3 nucleotides: TGCAGCGACCGGACAGGGGGCTCCTACAATGAGCAGTTCTTC. Protein: CSDRTGGSYNEQFF.

The chain joins TRBV14 to TRBJ2-1; the D gene is possibly TRBD2 (6 bases). Looked up from germline, CDR1 is SGHDN and CDR2 is FVKESK. The CDR3 sequence is 18 residues long. V lost 4 bases and J 9 bases, leaving 28 bases between the germline ends. CDR3 sequence (DNA): TGTGCCAGCAGCCCGACGGGACTGGACATGCCAGGGTGGGTTGAGCAGTTCTTC. It encodes CASSPTGLDMPGWVEQFF.

As to this clone: The same CDR3 is also encoded by other DNA sequences in this sample. The rearrangement joins TRBV29-1 to TRBJ2-2; TRBD1 aligns across 7 bases. This CDR3 comprises 12 residues. Trimming cost V 7 bases and J 1 base; bases outside gene matches: 0. The germline V gene has CDR1 SQVTM and CDR2 ANQGSEA. CDR3 DNA sequence: TGCAGCGGGACAGGGAACACCGGGGAGCTGTTTTTT. As protein: CSGTGNTGELFF.

DNA of the CDR3: TGTGCCAGCTCACCCCCCGAGGGGGTGCAGTACTTC. Its protein product is CASSPPEGVQYF. The rearrangement uses TRBV18 and TRBJ2-7; D perhaps matches TRBD1 (6 bases). Per the germline V gene, CDR1 is KGHSH and CDR2 is LQKENI. V lost 3 bases and J lost 9, with 12 bases in between. This CDR3 region has 12 residues.

V is TRBV25-1 and J is TRBJ2-7; D uncertain. Per the germline V gene, CDR1 is MGHDK and CDR2 is SYGVNS. Trimming removed 5 bases from V and 2 bases from J, with 4 bases in between. The CDR3 is made up of 11 amino acids. The chain's CDR3 is CASSRTYEQYF. In DNA, the CDR3 is TGTGCCAGCAGTCGGACCTACGAGCAGTACTTC.

The V and J genes are TRBV30 and TRBJ1-2; no clear D. The germline V gene encodes CDR1 GTSNPN and CDR2 SVGIG (reference sequence). The CDR3 consists of 11 residues. Trimming shortened V by 2 bases and J by 5 bases, and 6 bases separated the two germline ends. The CDR3 sequence is CAWSLGYGYTF. The CDR3 nucleotides are TGTGCCTGGAGTTTGGGGTATGGCTACACCTTC. Based on the CDR3 plus reference TRBV30 and TRBJ1-2, the full variable domain is SQTIHQWPATLVQPVGSPLSLECTVEGTSNPNLYWYRQAAGRGLQLLFYSVGIGQISSEVPQNLSASRPQDRQFILSSKKLLLSDSGFYLCAWSLGYGYTFGSGTRLTVV.

The chain carries TRBV11-2 and TRBJ2-5, with a possible D match to TRBD2 (5 bases). The length of the CDR3 is 15 residues. V lost 1 base and J lost 2, with 11 bases in between. In germline, CDR1 is SGHAT, CDR2 FQNNGV. This chain's CDR3 is CASSLGVGVQETQYF. The DNA for the CDR3 is TGTGCCAGCAGCTTAGGCGTCGGGGTTCAAGAGACCCAGTACTTC.

The chain uses TRBV6-1 and TRBJ1-5; 10 bases line up with TRBD1. Germline trimming cut 0 bases from V and 6 bases from J; bases unmatched to any gene: 8. CDR1 is MNHNS and CDR2 is SASEGT in the germline V gene. The CDR3 length is 17 residues. The CDR3 reads CASSEAGDRGRGQPQHF. The CDR3 DNA is TGTGCCAGCAGTGAAGCGGGGGACAGGGGAAGGGGTCAGCCCCAGCATTTT.

The chain uses TRBV5-1 and TRBJ2-3; 7 nucleotides align to TRBD1. Trimming took 0 bases from V and 2 from J; bases not matched to a gene: 3. The CDR3 has 15 amino acids. The germline V gene has CDR1 SGHRS and CDR2 YFSETQ. The CDR3 protein is CASSLADRLTDTQYF. The CDR3 DNA follows: TGCGCCAGCAGCTTGGCGGACAGGCTCACAGATACGCAGTATTTT.

The rearrangement links TRBV4-2 to TRBJ2-3; TRBD2 is a possible D gene (5 bases). The CDR3 has 12 amino acids. Between the trimmed V and J ends, which lost 0 bases and 15 bases, there was a span of 13 bases. Germline V gene data show CDR1 as LGHNA and CDR2 as YNFKEQ. The CDR3 spells CASSQDEGRKYF. The CDR3 bases are TGTGCCAGCAGCCAAGATGAGGGTCGGAAATATTTT.

V usage is TRBV6-5 and J usage is TRBJ2-3; 7 bases map to TRBD2. Germline V gene lookup returns CDR1 MNHEY and CDR2 SVGAGI. Trimming cost V 2 bases and J 1 base; bases outside gene matches: 6. The CDR3 consists of 16 residues. CDR3 sequence: CASSYAGLAGTDTQYF. CDR3 nucleotide sequence: TGTGCCAGCAGTTACGCGGGGCTAGCGGGCACAGATACGCAGTATTTT.

The chain couples TRBV6-5 to TRBJ2-1; TRBD2 is a possible D gene (6 bases). V lost 4 bases and J lost 0, with 10 bases in between. Looked up from germline, CDR1 is MNHEY and CDR2 is SVGAGI. The length of the CDR3 is 15 residues. CDR3 loop: CASSSRDFSYNEQFF. DNA for the CDR3: TGTGCCAGCAGTTCACGGGACTTCTCCTACAATGAGCAGTTCTTC.

This sequence joins TRBV7-2 and TRBJ1-3; D is ambiguous. Germline lookup yields CDR1 SGHTA and CDR2 FQGNSA. Between the trimmed V and J ends, which lost 1 base and 0 bases, there was a span of 7 bases. The CDR3 runs to 15 residues. The CDR3 reads CASSLVPRSGNTIYF. CDR3 sequence (DNA): TGTGCCAGCAGCTTAGTCCCCCGCTCTGGAAACACCATATATTTT.